This T cell receptor beta chain was identified during a study of CD8 T cells in Susac syndrome. A note on this clonotype: Relative to the germline gene, one junction end is altered; a read error may explain this.

cDNA came from approximately 0.5 to 1 ug RNA primed by random hexamers. immunoSEQ multiplex PCR amplified TCR beta CDR3 across 54 Vbeta, 13 Jbeta. TCRdb re-analysed the immunoSEQ multiplex PCR reads in MiXCR, keeping a single row per CDR3 protein. The profile covers approximately 120,000 distinct CDR3 sequences, with about 93% appearing a single time and approximately 0.24% taken by the ten largest. Blood CD8+ and CD4+ T cells underwent high-throughput TCR beta sequencing. Per germline, CDR1 LNHDA and CDR2 SQIVND (reference sequence). CDR3 length: 14 amino acids. This receptor was identified in a human donor with multiple sclerosis. The source material was CD8+ T cells from PBMCs. V gene TRBV19 combines with J gene TRBJ1-1; D unclear. CDR3 sequence reads: CASSRTGMNTEVFF. Written as DNA, the CDR3 is TGTGCCAGTAGTCGGACGGGGATGAACACTGAAGTTTTCTTT.